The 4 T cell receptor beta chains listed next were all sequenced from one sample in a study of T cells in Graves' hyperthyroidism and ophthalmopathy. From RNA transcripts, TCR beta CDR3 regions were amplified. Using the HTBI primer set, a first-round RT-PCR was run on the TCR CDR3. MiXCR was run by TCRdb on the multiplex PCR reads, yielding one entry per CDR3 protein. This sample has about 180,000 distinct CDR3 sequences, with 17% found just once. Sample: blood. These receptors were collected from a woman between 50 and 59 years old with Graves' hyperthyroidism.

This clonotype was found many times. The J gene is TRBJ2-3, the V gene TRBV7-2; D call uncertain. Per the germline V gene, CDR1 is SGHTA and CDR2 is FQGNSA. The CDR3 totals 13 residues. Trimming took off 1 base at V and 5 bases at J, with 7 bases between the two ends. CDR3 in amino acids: CASSLDWGDTQYF. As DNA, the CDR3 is TGTGCCAGCAGCTTAGATTGGGGAGATACGCAGTATTTT. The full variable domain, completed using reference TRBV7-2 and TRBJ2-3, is GAGVSQSPSNKVTEKGKDVELRCDPISGHTALYWYRQSLGQGLEFLIYFQGNSAPDKSGLPSDRFSAERTGGSVSTLTIQRTQQEDSAVYLCASSLDWGDTQYFGPGTRLTVL.

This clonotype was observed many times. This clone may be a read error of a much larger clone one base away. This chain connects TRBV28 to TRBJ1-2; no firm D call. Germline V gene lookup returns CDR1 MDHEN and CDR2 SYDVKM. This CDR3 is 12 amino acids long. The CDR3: CASSFYNYGCTF. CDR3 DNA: TGTGCCAGCAGTTTTTACAACTATGGCTGCACCTTC.

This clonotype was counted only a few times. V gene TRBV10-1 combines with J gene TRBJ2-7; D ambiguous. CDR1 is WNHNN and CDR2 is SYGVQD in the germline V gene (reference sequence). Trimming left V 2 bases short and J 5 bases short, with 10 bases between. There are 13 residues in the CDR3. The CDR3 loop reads CASSENSQDEQYF. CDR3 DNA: TGCGCCAGCAGTGAGAATAGTCAGGACGAGCAGTACTTC.

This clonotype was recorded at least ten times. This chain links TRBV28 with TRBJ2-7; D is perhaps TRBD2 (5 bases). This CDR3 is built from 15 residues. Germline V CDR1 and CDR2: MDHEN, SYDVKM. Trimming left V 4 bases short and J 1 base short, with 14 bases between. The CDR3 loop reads CASSSVPGGSYEQYF. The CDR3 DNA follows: TGTGCCAGCAGTTCCGTTCCAGGCGGGTCCTACGAGCAGTACTTC.